The T cell receptor (beta chain) described here comes from a study of T cells in Graves' hyperthyroidism and ophthalmopathy. Findings and caveats of the study: Prediction of ophthalmopathy progression came a median approximately 6.5 months pre-onset. In the blood, most expanded thyroid clonotypes above 0.001 appeared as well.

Under 3 months was the duration of disease in ophthalmopathy patients, who also had a Clinical Activity Score of at least 3 and a NOSPECS grade of at least 4. For the diagnoses, clinical symptoms, serum thyroxine and TRAb, thyroid ultrasound and orbital computed tomography were used. Between the trimmed V and J ends, which lost 2 bases and 0 bases, there was a span of 23 bases. CDR3 length: 20 amino acids. This clonotype was seen ten or more times. What it binds is unknown. From RNA transcripts, TCR beta CDR3 regions were amplified. The HTBI set primed first-round TCR CDR3 RT-PCR. MiXCR was run by TCRdb on the multiplex PCR reads, yielding one entry per CDR3 protein. The sample lists roughly 640,000 distinct CDR3 sequences, around 15% seen once, with less than 3.5% in the top ten.

The TCR sequence derives from a woman aged 40-49 years with Graves' ophthalmopathy. Sequencing was done on a sample of blood. The rearrangement uses TRBV12-3 or TRBV12-4 and TRBJ2-1; D perhaps matches TRBD2 (7 bases). CDR3 protein: CASSLIGGGRGGASYNEQFF. In DNA form, the CDR3 reads TGTGCCAGCAGTTTAATAGGTGGTGGGAGAGGGGGGGCCTCCTACAATGAGCAGTTCTTC.